This TCR beta chain was identified during a study of blood T cell repertoires in COVID-19. As for the study in general: Samples representing acute and convalescent COVID-19 were sourced from the United States, Italy and Spain. Sample material is recorded as cDNA or gDNA derived from T cells, B-cell-depleted T cells, or PBMCs.

This CDR3 region has 14 residues. V lost 6 bases and J lost 1; bases outside the gene matches: 4. Germline CDR1 MNHEY, CDR2 SVGAGI. Authors' analysis steps: Amplified reference gene primers provided the basis for estimating nucleated cell counts. TCRdb's copy holds only in-frame clones and misses some; the assay was immunoSEQ multiplex PCR. V, J and clone size are taken as reported in that table, and D and trimming were inferred from the DNA itself. Among 300,000 or so clones listed, around 89% were seen once. The chain couples TRBV6-5 to TRBJ1-1; 8 bases line up with TRBD1. The sequence derives from a man in his late teens or twenties who had recovered from COVID-19. The source material was peripheral blood. The chain's CDR3 is CASSGGQANTEAFF. CDR3 nucleotide sequence: TGTGCCAGCAGCGGGGGACAGGCGAACACTGAAGCTTTCTTT.